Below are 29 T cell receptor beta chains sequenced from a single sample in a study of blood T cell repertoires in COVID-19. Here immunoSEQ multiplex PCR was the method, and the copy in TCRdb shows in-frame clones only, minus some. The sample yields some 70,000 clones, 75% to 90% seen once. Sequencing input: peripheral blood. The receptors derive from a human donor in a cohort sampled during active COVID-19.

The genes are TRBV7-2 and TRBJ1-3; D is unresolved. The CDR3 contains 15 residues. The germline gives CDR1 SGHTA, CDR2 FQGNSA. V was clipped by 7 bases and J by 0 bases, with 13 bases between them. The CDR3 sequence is CASKYEHLSGNTIYF. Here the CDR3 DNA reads TGTGCCAGCAAATATGAACACCTCTCTGGAAACACCATATATTTT.

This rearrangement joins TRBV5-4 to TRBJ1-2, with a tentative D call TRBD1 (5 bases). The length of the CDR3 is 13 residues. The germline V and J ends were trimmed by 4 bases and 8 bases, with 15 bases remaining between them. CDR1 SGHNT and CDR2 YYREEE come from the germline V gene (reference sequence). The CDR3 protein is CASSTAGLRGYTF. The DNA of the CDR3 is TGTGCCAGCAGCACAGCGGGGCTGAGGGGCTACACCTTC.

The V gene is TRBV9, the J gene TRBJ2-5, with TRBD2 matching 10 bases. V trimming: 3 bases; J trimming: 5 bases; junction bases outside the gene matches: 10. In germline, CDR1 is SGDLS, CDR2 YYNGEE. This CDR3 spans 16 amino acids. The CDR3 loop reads CASSARAGGPSETQYF. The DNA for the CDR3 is TGTGCCAGCAGCGCCCGAGCGGGAGGGCCATCGGAGACCCAGTACTTC.

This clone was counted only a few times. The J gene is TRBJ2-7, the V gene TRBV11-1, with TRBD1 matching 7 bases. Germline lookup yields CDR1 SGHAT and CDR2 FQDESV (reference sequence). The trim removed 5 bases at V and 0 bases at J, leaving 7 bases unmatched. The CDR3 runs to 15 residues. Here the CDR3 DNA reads TGTGCCAGCAGCCTGGGACAGACGGACTCCTACGAGCAGTACTTC. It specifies CASSLGQTDSYEQYF.

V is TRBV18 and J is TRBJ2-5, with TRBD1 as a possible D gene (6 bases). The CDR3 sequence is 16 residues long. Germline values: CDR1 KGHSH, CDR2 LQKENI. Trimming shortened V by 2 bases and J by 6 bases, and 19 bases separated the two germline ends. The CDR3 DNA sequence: TGTGCCAGCTCACCAATAGTCGGACAGCTCGTGAAGACCCAGTACTTC. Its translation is CASSPIVGQLVKTQYF.

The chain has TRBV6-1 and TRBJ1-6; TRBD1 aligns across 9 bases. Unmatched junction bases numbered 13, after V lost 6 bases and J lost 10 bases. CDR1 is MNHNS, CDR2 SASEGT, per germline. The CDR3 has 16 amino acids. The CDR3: CASREPGQGGGSPLHF. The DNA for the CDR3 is TGTGCCAGCAGGGAACCGGGACAGGGAGGTGGGTCACCCCTCCACTTT.

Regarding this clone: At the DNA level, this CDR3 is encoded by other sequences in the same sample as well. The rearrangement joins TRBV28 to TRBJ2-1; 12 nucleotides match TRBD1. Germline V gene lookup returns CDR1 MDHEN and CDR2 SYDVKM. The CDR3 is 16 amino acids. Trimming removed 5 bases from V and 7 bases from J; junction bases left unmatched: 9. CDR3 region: CASSPAGQGAGNEQFF. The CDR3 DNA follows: TGTGCCAGCAGTCCTGCGGGACAGGGGGCAGGGAATGAGCAGTTCTTC. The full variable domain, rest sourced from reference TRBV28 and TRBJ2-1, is DVKVTQSSRYLVKRTGEKVFLECVQDMDHENMFWYRQDPGLGLRLIYFSYDVKMKEKGDIPEGYSVSREKKERFSLILESASTNQTSMYLCASSPAGQGAGNEQFFGPGTRLTVL.

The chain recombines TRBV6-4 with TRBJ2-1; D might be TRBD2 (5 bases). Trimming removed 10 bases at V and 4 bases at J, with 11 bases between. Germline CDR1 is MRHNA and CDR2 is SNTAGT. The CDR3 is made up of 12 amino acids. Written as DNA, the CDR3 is TGTGCCACCCGAGAGCGGTACAATGAGCAGTTCTTC. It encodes CATRERYNEQFF.

The CDR3 here is CSVGRSGPTDTQYF. CDR3 nucleotide sequence: TGCAGCGTCGGGCGGAGCGGACCCACAGATACGCAGTATTTT. J is TRBJ2-3 and V is TRBV29-1, with a possible D match to TRBD2 (5 bases). Trimming cost V 6 bases and J 2 bases, with 15 bases left between them. The CDR3 runs 14 residues. Germline V gene data show CDR1 as SQVTM and CDR2 as ANQGSEA.

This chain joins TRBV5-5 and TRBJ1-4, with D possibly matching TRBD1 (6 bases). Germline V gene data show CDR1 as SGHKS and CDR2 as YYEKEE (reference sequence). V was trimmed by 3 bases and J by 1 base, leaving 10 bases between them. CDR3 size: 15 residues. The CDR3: CASSWQGGTNEKLFF. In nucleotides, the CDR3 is TGTGCCAGCAGCTGGCAAGGGGGAACTAATGAAAAACTGTTTTTT.

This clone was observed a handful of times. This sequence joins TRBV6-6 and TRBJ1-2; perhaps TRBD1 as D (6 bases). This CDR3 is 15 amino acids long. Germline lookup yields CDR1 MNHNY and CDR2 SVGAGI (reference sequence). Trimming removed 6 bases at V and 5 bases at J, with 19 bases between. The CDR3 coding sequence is TGTGCCAGCAGCGAGCCCTCAGGGGCCCGTTATGGCTACACCTTC. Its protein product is CASSEPSGARYGYTF.

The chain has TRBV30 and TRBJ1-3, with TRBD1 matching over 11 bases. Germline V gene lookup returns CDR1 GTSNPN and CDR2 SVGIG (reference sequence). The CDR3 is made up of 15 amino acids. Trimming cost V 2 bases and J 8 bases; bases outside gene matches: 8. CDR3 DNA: TGTGCCTGGAGTAAAGTCGGACAGGGGGCTTACACCATATATTTT. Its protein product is CAWSKVGQGAYTIYF.

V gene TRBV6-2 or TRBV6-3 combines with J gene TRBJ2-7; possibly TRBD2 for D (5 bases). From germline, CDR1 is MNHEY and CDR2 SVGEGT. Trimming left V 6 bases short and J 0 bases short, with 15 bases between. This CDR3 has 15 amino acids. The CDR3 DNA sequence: TGTGCCAGCAGCCCGGAGGCTGCGAGCTCCTACGAGCAGTACTTC. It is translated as CASSPEAASSYEQYF.

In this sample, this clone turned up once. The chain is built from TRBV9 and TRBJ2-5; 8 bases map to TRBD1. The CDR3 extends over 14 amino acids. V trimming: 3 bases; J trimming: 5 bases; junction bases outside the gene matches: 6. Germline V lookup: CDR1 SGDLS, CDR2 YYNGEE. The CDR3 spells CASSAAGGPETQYF. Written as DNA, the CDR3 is TGTGCCAGCAGCGCCGCAGGGGGCCCGGAGACCCAGTACTTC. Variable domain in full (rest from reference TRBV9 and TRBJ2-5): DSGVTQTPKHLITATGQRVTLRCSPRSGDLSVYWYQQSLDQGLQFLIQYYNGEERAKGNILERFSAQQFPDLHSELNLSSLELGDSALYFCASSAAGGPETQYFGPGTRLLVL.

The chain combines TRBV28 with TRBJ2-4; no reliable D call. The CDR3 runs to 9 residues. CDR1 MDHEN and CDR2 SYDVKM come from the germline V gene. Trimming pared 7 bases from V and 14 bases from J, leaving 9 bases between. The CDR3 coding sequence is TGTGCCAGCACCCTTCCTGAGTACTTC. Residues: CASTLPEYF.

The CDR3 here is CASSPGGNNQPQHF. In DNA, the CDR3 is TGTGCCAGCTCACCAGGAGGAAATAATCAGCCCCAGCATTTT. The rearrangement joins TRBV18 to TRBJ1-5; D is undetermined. Trimming took 2 bases from V and 4 from J, leaving 9 bases between them. The CDR3 is 14 amino acids. Per the germline V gene, CDR1 is KGHSH and CDR2 is LQKENI.

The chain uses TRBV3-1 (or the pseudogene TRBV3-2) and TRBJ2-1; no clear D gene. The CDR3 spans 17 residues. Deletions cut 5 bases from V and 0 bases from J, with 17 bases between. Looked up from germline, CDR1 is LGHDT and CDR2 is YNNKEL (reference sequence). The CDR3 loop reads CASSTRSGRSSYNEQFF. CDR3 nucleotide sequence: TGTGCCAGCAGCACCCGCTCCGGTAGAAGCTCCTACAATGAGCAGTTCTTC.

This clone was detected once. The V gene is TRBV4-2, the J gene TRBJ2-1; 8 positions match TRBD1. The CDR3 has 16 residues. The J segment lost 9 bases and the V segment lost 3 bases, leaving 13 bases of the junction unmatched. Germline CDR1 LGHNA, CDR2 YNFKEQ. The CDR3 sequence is CASSQVKQGAGIEQFF. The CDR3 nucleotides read TGTGCCAGCAGCCAGGTCAAGCAGGGGGCTGGTATTGAGCAGTTCTTC.

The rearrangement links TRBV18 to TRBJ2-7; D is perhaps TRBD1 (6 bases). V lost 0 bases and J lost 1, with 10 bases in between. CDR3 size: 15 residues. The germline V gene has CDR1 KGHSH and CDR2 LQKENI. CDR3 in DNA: TGTGCCAGCTCACCACCCAGGGGAGAGTCCTACGAGCAGTACTTC. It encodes CASSPPRGESYEQYF.

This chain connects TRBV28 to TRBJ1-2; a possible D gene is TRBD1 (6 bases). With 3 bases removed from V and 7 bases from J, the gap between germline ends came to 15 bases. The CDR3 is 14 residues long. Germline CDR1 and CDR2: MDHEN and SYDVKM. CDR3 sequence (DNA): TGTGCCAGCAGTTTGAACAGGGAGAAGGGTGGCTACACCTTC. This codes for CASSLNREKGGYTF.

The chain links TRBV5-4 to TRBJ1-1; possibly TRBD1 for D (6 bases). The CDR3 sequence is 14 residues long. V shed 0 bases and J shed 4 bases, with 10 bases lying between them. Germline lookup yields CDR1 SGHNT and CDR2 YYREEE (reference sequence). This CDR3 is CASSLDRVGTEAFF. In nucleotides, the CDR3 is TGTGCCAGCAGCTTGGACAGGGTGGGCACTGAAGCTTTCTTT.

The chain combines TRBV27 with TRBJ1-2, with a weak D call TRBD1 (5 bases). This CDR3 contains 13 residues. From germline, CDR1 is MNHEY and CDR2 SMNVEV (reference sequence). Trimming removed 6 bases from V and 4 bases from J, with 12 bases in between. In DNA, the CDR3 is TGTGCCAGCAGCCCAGGGCTCCTCTATGGCTACACCTTC. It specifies CASSPGLLYGYTF.

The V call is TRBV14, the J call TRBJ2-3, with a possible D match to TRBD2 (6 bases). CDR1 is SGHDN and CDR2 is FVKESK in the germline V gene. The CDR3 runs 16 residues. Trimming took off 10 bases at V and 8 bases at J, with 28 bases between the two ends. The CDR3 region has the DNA TGTGCCACGATACCCCTCCAGCGGGTGGAGCATGGTACGCAGTATTTT. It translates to CATIPLQRVEHGTQYF. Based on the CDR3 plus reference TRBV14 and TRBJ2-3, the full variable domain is EAGVTQFPSHSVIEKGQTVTLRCDPISGHDNLYWYRRVMGKEIKFLLHFVKESKQDESGMPNNRFLAERTGGTYSTLKVQPAELEDSGVYFCATIPLQRVEHGTQYFGPGTRLTVL.

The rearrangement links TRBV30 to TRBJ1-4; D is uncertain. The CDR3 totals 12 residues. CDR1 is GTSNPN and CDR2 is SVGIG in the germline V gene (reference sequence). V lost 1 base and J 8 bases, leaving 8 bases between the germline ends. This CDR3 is CAWSAAGEKLFF. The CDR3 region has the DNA TGTGCCTGGAGTGCCGCCGGGGAAAAACTGTTTTTT.

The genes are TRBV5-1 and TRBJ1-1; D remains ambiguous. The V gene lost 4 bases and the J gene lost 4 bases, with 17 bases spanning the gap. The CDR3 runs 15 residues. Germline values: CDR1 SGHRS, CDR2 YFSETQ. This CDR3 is CASSGAAGTITEAFF. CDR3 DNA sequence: TGCGCCAGCAGCGGCGCCGCGGGAACCATCACTGAAGCTTTCTTT.

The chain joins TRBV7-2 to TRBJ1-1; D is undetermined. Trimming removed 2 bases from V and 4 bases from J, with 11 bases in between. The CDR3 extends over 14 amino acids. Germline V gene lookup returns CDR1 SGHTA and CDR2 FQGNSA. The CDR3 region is CASSLYPAGTEAFF. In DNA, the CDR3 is TGTGCCAGCAGCTTATACCCAGCGGGCACTGAAGCTTTCTTT.

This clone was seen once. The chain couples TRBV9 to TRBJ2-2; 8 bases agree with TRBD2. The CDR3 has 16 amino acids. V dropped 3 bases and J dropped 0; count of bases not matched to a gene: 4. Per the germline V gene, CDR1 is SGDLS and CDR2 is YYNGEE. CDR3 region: CASSGTSQANTGELFF. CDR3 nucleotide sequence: TGTGCCAGCAGCGGGACTAGCCAGGCGAACACCGGGGAGCTGTTTTTT.

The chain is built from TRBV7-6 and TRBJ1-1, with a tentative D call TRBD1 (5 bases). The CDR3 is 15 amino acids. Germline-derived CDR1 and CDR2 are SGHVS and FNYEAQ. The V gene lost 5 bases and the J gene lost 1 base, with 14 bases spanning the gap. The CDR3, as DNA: TGTGCCAGCAGCCCGGCGGGGGGTTCGAACACTGAAGCTTTCTTT. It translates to CASSPAGGSNTEAFF.

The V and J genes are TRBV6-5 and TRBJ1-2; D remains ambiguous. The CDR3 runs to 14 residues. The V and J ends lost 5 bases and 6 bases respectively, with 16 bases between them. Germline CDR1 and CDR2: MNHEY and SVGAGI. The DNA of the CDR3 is TGTGCCAGCAGTCCTGCAAGAAAACAGCATGGCTACACCTTC. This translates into CASSPARKQHGYTF.